Below, 3 T cell receptor beta chains from the same sample are listed, as sequenced in a study of blood T cell repertoires in COVID-19. Assay: immunoSEQ multiplex PCR; the TCRdb copy retains only in-frame clones and omits some. The repertoire includes about 50,000 clones, 85% to 95% of them detected once, and roughly 10% sits in the top ten. Sequencing input: peripheral blood. These receptors came from a woman older than 75 with acute or convalescent COVID-19.

This clone was seen a single time. The V gene is TRBV18, the J gene TRBJ2-5; D is unresolved. The CDR3 runs to 15 residues. The ends were cut back, 2 bases at V and 0 bases at J, with 10 bases in the middle. In germline, CDR1 is KGHSH, CDR2 LQKENI. The CDR3 region is CASSPFGSNQETQYF. CDR3 in DNA: TGTGCCAGCTCACCATTCGGGTCCAACCAAGAGACCCAGTACTTC. The variable domain in full, with the rest retrieved from reference TRBV18 and TRBJ2-5, is NAGVMQNPRHLVRRRGQEARLRCSPMKGHSHVYWYRQLPEEGLKFMVYLQKENIIDESGMPKERFSAEFPKEGPSILRIQQVVRGDSAAYFCASSPFGSNQETQYFGPGTRLLVL.

This chain links TRBV11-2 with TRBJ2-1; no definite D call. The V gene lost 5 bases and the J gene lost 0 bases, with 14 bases spanning the gap. Germline-derived CDR1 and CDR2 are SGHAT and FQNNGV. CDR3 size: 16 residues. The CDR3 sequence: CASSPRGRSSYNEQFF. Here the CDR3 DNA reads TGTGCCAGCAGCCCCCGAGGTAGAAGCTCCTACAATGAGCAGTTCTTC.

The V and J genes are TRBV4-2 and TRBJ2-3, with TRBD2 matching over 10 bases. The CDR3 extends over 17 amino acids. Losses at the gene ends were 0 bases for V and 2 bases for J; bases not matched to a gene: 5. Germline V gene sequence: CDR1 LGHNA, CDR2 YNFKEQ. The CDR3 loop is CASSQDKTSGDTDTQYF. The CDR3 DNA sequence: TGTGCCAGCAGCCAAGATAAAACTAGCGGGGACACAGATACGCAGTATTTT.